The next 17 T cell receptor beta chains were all read from a single sample in a study of blood T cell repertoires in COVID-19 (dated by TCRdb to the early 2020s). The library was produced with the immunoSEQ multiplex PCR assay. TCRdb carries this immuneACCESS record with in-frame sequences only. Its versions omit some clonotypes, under half of them owing to an unresolved V gene in the studies checked, with the rest unexplained. The sample table holds approximately 160,000 clones, of which around 78% were seen once. Clones ranked in the top ten supply approximately 4.7% of the sample. Specimen: PBMCs or T cells enriched from blood (not recorded which). The receptors come from a woman in her fifties or sixties who had recovered from COVID-19.

The V call is TRBV12-3 or TRBV12-4, the J call TRBJ1-3, with a weak D call TRBD1 (6 bases). This CDR3 has 13 residues. Between the trimmed V and J ends, which lost 5 bases and 3 bases, there was a span of 8 bases. The CDR3 loop is CASSTGFGNTIYF. The CDR3 nucleotides are TGTGCCAGCAGTACAGGGTTTGGAAACACCATATATTTT.

A few counts support this clone. V gene TRBV7-2 combines with J gene TRBJ1-2, with TRBD1 matching over 7 bases. V shed 5 bases and J 5 bases; nucleotides not matched to a gene: 8. The CDR3 extends over 14 amino acids. Looked up from germline, CDR1 is SGHTA and CDR2 is FQGNSA. The CDR3 loop reads CASSQGGGPYGYTF. CDR3 DNA: TGTGCCAGCAGCCAGGGGGGAGGTCCTTATGGCTACACCTTC.

The CDR3 DNA follows: TGTGCCAGCAGTTCCATGACAGGGGCGGGCAATCAGCCCCAGCATTTT. Its protein product is CASSSMTGAGNQPQHF. The V call is TRBV27, the J call TRBJ1-5; TRBD1 matches at 8 bases. J was trimmed by 2 bases and V by 4 bases; bases with no gene match: 7. CDR3 length: 16 residues. Germline V gene lookup returns CDR1 MNHEY and CDR2 SMNVEV (reference sequence).

V usage is TRBV28 and J usage is TRBJ2-1; 14 bases match TRBD2. J lost 0 bases, V lost 4 bases, and 8 bases had no gene match. Germline V gene lookup returns CDR1 MDHEN and CDR2 SYDVKM. The CDR3 consists of 19 residues. The CDR3 spells CASSSGTSGGKGSYNEQFF. CDR3 in DNA: TGTGCCAGCAGTTCTGGGACTAGCGGGGGAAAGGGCTCCTACAATGAGCAGTTCTTC.

The chain employs TRBV10-3 and TRBJ1-6; perhaps TRBD1 as D (6 bases). V lost 3 bases, J lost 7 bases, and 10 bases lay in between. The CDR3 is made up of 14 amino acids. Germline values: CDR1 ENHRY, CDR2 SYGVKD. Here the CDR3 DNA reads TGTGCCATCAGTGACTGGCAGGGGAATTCACCCCTCCACTTT. This encodes CAISDWQGNSPLHF.

The J gene is TRBJ1-1, the V gene TRBV30, with a possible D match to TRBD1 (5 bases). CDR3 size: 12 residues. V dropped 1 base and J dropped 7 bases, with 10 bases sitting between them. Per the germline V gene, CDR1 is GTSNPN and CDR2 is SVGIG (reference sequence). CDR3 in DNA: TGTGCCTGGAGTGCGGCGGGACTTGAAGCTTTCTTT. Translated, it gives CAWSAAGLEAFF.

The chain links TRBV7-9 to TRBJ1-1; tentatively, D is TRBD1 (6 bases). The CDR3 totals 11 residues. Germline V gene sequence: CDR1 SEHNR, CDR2 FQNEAQ (reference sequence). Trimming cost V 11 bases and J 3 bases, with 10 bases left between them. CDR3: CAGGAYTEAFF. The CDR3 DNA follows: TGTGCCGGGGGCGCGTACACTGAAGCTTTCTTT.

This chain uses TRBV27 with TRBJ2-7; 10 bases are shared with TRBD1. The germline gives CDR1 MNHEY, CDR2 SMNVEV (reference sequence). With 5 bases clipped from V and 1 base from J, the junction kept 11 bases outside the gene matches. The CDR3 runs to 17 residues. The CDR3 is CASSRGAGQGMSYEQYV. CDR3 in DNA: TGTGCCAGCAGTAGAGGAGCGGGACAGGGGATGTCCTACGAGCAGTACGTC.

This clone has a single count. The V and J genes are TRBV4-3 and TRBJ2-1, with D tentatively TRBD2 (5 bases). The V gene's germline CDR1 is LGHNA and CDR2 YSLEER. The CDR3 is made up of 15 amino acids. Trimming took off 0 bases at V and 9 bases at J, with 15 bases between the two ends. DNA of the CDR3: TGCGCCAGCAGCCAAGATCAATCGCGAGGGCGTGAGCAGTTCTTC. It codes for CASSQDQSRGREQFF.

The rearrangement joins TRBV5-6 to TRBJ1-2; TRBD1 might be the D (6 bases). V was clipped by 4 bases and J by 4 bases, with 11 bases between them. Germline values: CDR1 SGHDT, CDR2 YYEEEE. The length of the CDR3 is 13 residues. This chain's CDR3 is CASSRTATYGYTF. The CDR3 DNA is TGTGCCAGCAGCAGGACAGCTACCTATGGCTACACCTTC. The variable domain in full, completed from reference TRBV5-6 and TRBJ1-2, reads DAGVTQSPTHLIKTRGQQVTLRCSPKSGHDTVSWYQQALGQGPQFIFQYYEEEERQRGNFPDRFSGHQFPNYSSELNVNALLLGDSALYLCASSRTATYGYTFGSGTRLTVV.

This sequence joins TRBV18 and TRBJ2-5, with TRBD1 matching over 7 bases. Germline CDR1 reads KGHSH; CDR2 reads LQKENI. The CDR3 has 15 residues. V shed 2 bases and J 7 bases; nucleotides not matched to a gene: 10. The CDR3 DNA is TGTGCCAGCTCACCAACAGGGGAAGTAGGGCGGACCCAGTACTTC. Its translation is CASSPTGEVGRTQYF.

The rearrangement joins TRBV12-5 to TRBJ2-1; D not certain. CDR3 length: 13 amino acids. Per germline, CDR1 LGHNT and CDR2 FRNRAP. V was clipped by 7 bases and J by 10 bases, with 17 bases between them. DNA of the CDR3: TGTGCTAGTGCCCCCGGGTGGTCCCCCGAGCAGTTCTTC. Translating gives CASAPGWSPEQFF.

V is TRBV12-5 and J is TRBJ2-5, with 11 bases lining up with TRBD1. This CDR3 spans 15 amino acids. With V trimmed by 5 bases and J by 4 bases, 6 bases remained unmatched. From germline, CDR1 is LGHNT and CDR2 FRNRAP. DNA of the CDR3: TGTGCTAGTGGTGACGGACAGGGGGCGAGAGAGACCCAGTACTTC. It is translated as CASGDGQGARETQYF.

The V and J genes are TRBV19 and TRBJ2-5; D may be TRBD1 (6 bases). The CDR3 extends over 15 amino acids. Trimming left V 4 bases short and J 7 bases short, with 19 bases between. Germline CDR1 and CDR2: LNHDA and SQIVND (reference sequence). The CDR3 protein is CASSTGVLDVGTQYF. The CDR3, as DNA: TGTGCCAGTAGTACAGGGGTCCTAGACGTTGGGACCCAGTACTTC.

The CDR3 DNA sequence: TGCGCCAGCAGCCGGAGAGGGAATGAGCAGTTCTTC. As protein: CASSRRGNEQFF. V is TRBV4-3 and J is TRBJ2-1; D is perhaps TRBD2 (5 bases). Germline V gene data show CDR1 as LGHNA and CDR2 as YSLEER. The CDR3 is made up of 12 amino acids. V dropped 4 bases and J dropped 7 bases, with 8 bases sitting between them.

The CDR3: CASSLRGPGETQYF. The CDR3 DNA sequence: TGTGCCAGCAGTTTACGAGGGCCGGGAGAGACCCAGTACTTC. The chain links TRBV27 to TRBJ2-5; D perhaps matches TRBD2 (5 bases). The CDR3 contains 14 residues. Germline V gives CDR1 MNHEY, CDR2 SMNVEV (reference sequence). The V end lost 2 bases, the J end lost 4 bases, and 11 bases lay between the germline ends.

Only a few counts were recorded for this clone. The V call is TRBV28, the J call TRBJ1-4; a weak D match, TRBD1 (5 bases). Trimming shortened V by 4 bases and J by 4 bases, and 10 bases separated the two germline ends. The CDR3 totals 14 residues. The germline V gene encodes CDR1 MDHEN and CDR2 SYDVKM. DNA of the CDR3: TGTGCCAGCAGTTCAGGGCCCGATAATGAAAAACTGTTTTTT. Amino acids: CASSSGPDNEKLFF.